What follows describes a single T cell receptor (beta chain). The antigen it recognizes is unknown. A far larger clone is one nucleotide away, so this likely arose from a read error. The data were obtained in a study of regulatory T cells in long-lasting Graves disease (dated by TCRdb to the early 2020s). Some background on the complete study: Patients with newly diagnosed Graves' disease had been on antithyroid drugs for under 3 months. This study used TCR sequencing and RNA sequencing of peripheral blood to compare persistent Graves' disease patients against newly diagnosed Graves' disease patients. The study was registered as a clinical trial and conducted in China. A total of about 33 samples were covered by TCR sequencing, comprising around 13 persistent and around 20 newly diagnosed Graves' disease patients.

The library was generated by multiplex PCR. The instrument was an Illumina HiSeq 4000. To build TCR beta libraries, CDR3 regions were amplified by Arm-PCR using iRepertoire HTBI primers. PCR products were gel purified before sequencing. In the paper's pipeline: Across samples, roughly 60 TRBV and 15 or so TRBJ segments were identified and used for gene usage analysis of CDR3 amino acid clonotypes. COPE and FqMerger were used to merge the filtered high-quality paired reads into contigs. Contigs were aligned with BLAST to IMGT TRBV, TRBD and TRBJ reference genes, and CDR3 was defined per IMGT. Clonotypes above 0.1% frequency were classified as highly expanded clones. Shannon entropy was used to measure repertoire diversity, and the Gini coefficient was used to measure V-J evenness. A clonotype found in more than one individual was treated as public. TCRdb took the public reads, trimmed them with fastp at Q25, ran MiXCR for clone calling and kept in-frame beta chains. Duplicate CDR3 protein sequences are folded into a single record with the most common DNA and genes. These V and J calls are TCRdb output, not the study's own analysis. The sample table lists 400,000 to 450,000 distinct CDR3 sequences, about a sixth of them with a count of one. The leading ten clones occupy about 10% of the sample.

The time point label of this sample denotes: newly diagnosed GD, antithyroid drugs for less than 3 months. For both TCR sequencing and RNA sequencing, RNA was extracted from PBMCs in TRIzol. The diagnosis of Graves' disease was made according to American Thyroid Association guidelines. The patients came from an endocrinology department in Xi'an, China. From each patient, around 9 milliliters of peripheral blood was collected into an EDTA anticoagulant tube. Ficoll Paque Plus density gradient separation was used to isolate PBMCs, and no further T cell sorting was done. An Agilent 2100 Bioanalyzer and agarose gel were used to check RNA quality, while a NanoDrop 2000 measured RNA concentration. Here is what the overall study found, with its caveats: The authors acknowledged the small sample size as a limitation that may reduce accuracy. Only the TCR beta chain was sequenced and analyzed. More public clonotypes were shared among persistent patients (fewer than 3,000) than among newly diagnosed patients (under 1,000). Peripheral blood alone was examined, since thyroid tissue, which constituted the primary lesion, could not be accessed. Persistent Graves' disease patients showed lower TCR Shannon entropy and fewer highly expanded clones than newly diagnosed patients, suggesting clonal expansion. TRBV28, TRBJ1-2 and TRBJ2-5 were preferentially used in persistent disease, while TRBV20-1 and TRBJ2-1 were favored in newly diagnosed disease.

The CDR3 goes from the cysteine to the phenylalanine over 15 residues. Kept here is only the CDR3 DNA, which spans 45 bases and is read in frame from base 1. Taken from the germline V gene, the CDR1 and CDR2 loops are SGHVS and FQNEAQ. V was cut back by 3 bases and J by 13 bases, leaving a gap of 22 bases between them. The same data also contributed to another study, on T cells in Graves' hyperthyroidism and ophthalmopathy. The second paper further reports: Graves' hyperthyroidism was defined as stable when no progression to ophthalmopathy occurred over 18 months of follow-up. Hyperthyroidism patients were aged 18 to 65 years and newly diagnosed, with disease duration of less than 2 months. The study excluded patients with uncontrolled infections, other autoimmune diseases, pregnancy or lactation. Clinical symptoms, serum thyroxine and TRAb, thyroid ultrasound, and orbital computed tomography formed the basis for the diagnoses. The first round of RT-PCR for the TCR CDR3 was performed with the HTBI primer set and the Qiagen OneStep RT-PCR kit. Most expanded thyroid clonotypes (frequency above 0.001) were also detected in blood, a finding suggesting that blood repertoires may reflect thyroid immune responses. A model built on a 13 V-J signature distinguished ophthalmopathy from stable hyperthyroidism, reaching 85% to 90% sensitivity and about 81% specificity in cross-validation and 80%/75% in testing. In validation, the model predicted progression to ophthalmopathy with over 65% sensitivity and roughly 72% specificity, a median of around six months before onset. To identify distinguishing TCR V-J signatures, a discovery cohort of about 100 patients was used, comprising 43 with Graves' ophthalmopathy and approximately 57 with stable Graves' hyperthyroidism. An independent validation cohort of under 20 hyperthyroidism patients and approximately 15 patients who later progressed to ophthalmopathy tested prospective prediction of ophthalmopathy. The roughly 100 discovery patients were divided at random into training and test sets in a 7:3 ratio. The study also compared thyroid tissue and blood T-cell repertoires from about 6 Graves' hyperthyroidism patients. Once sampling was done, hyperthyroidism patients were given methimazole at a starting dose of 30 mg daily, whereas ophthalmopathy patients were given high-dose intravenous methylprednisolone. The libraries were constructed in a second round of multiplex PCR and then size-selected and purified. Libraries were sequenced paired-end with 100 bp reads on an Illumina HiSeq2000. SOAPnuke was used to process the raw data, with reads discarded if the reads contained adapters or uncalled bases, had a mean Phred below 15, or lacked an exact constant-primer or identifier match. COPE v1.2.5 was used to merge high-quality paired reads, and clonotypes were defined as unique nucleotide sequences. MiTCR v1.1 was used to align clonotypes to the IMGT TRBV, TRBD and TRBJ reference segments. Only V-J combinations with frequency above 0.0001, covering approximately 99% of repertoires, were analysed. A TCS score was defined as the ratio between F50 (clonal expansion) and ExV (chaos), using BLOSUM62-based TCRdist between CDR3 peptides within each V-J. Welch's t-statistics and random forest reduced around 520 V-J features to roughly 13, which were used in a naive Bayes classifier (R e1071). No statistical method was used to fix the sample size in advance, and group allocation was not hidden from the investigators. According to the paper, TCR Vbeta CDR3 sequencing was carried out on 135 peripheral blood samples, which came from approximately 43 ophthalmopathy, some 73 hyperthyroidism and some 17 progressor patients.

Here the chain combines TRBV7-8 and TRBJ2-1; the D gene could be either TRBD1 or TRBD2, each agreeing at 5 bases. The TCR was taken from a woman aged 25-40 years with Graves disease. Donor details come from another sample of the same person, matched by shared clones. The material was peripheral blood mononuclear cells (PBMCs), obtained at new diagnosis, from a patient treated with antithyroid drugs. The CDR3 protein: CASSLVTGRGETQFF. The DNA reads as follows: TGTGCCAGCAGCTTGGTTACGGGAAGGGGAGAGACCCAGTTCTTC. The full variable domain, with segments outside the CDR3 supplied by the reference TRBV7-8 and TRBJ2-1 proteins, appears as GAGVSQSPRYKVAKRGQDVALRCDPISGHVSLFWYQQALGQGPEFLTYFQNEAQLDKSGLPSDRFFAERPEGSVSTLKIQRTQQEDSAVYLCASSLVTGRGETQFFGPGTRLTVL.